These 27 T cell receptor beta chains came from one sample sequenced in a study of blood T cells in healthy people across ages. With a J-beta primer mix and a sample-barcoded 5' primer, a second PCR ran about 6 to 11 cycles. TCRdb reprocessed the 5' RACE reads via MiXCR and lists one record per CDR3 protein. Counted here are fewer than 2,000,000 distinct CDR3 sequences, about 39% occurring once; the ten biggest clones make up 23%. Material: blood. The receptors here all came from a human donor in good health.

V is TRBV6-5 and J is TRBJ1-1, with TRBD1 matching over 8 bases. The CDR3 is 13 residues long. Germline CDR1 reads MNHEY; CDR2 reads SVGAGI. The V gene end was trimmed by 6 bases and the J gene end by 6 bases; junction bases not matched to a gene: 6. CDR3 DNA sequence: TGTGCCAGCAGGACAGGGGATATATCTGAAGCTTTCTTT. Translation: CASRTGDISEAFF.

This clonotype showed up just a few times. The chain carries TRBV5-1 and TRBJ2-1, with a weak D call TRBD2 (7 bases). The germline V gene encodes CDR1 SGHRS and CDR2 YFSETQ. The CDR3 runs 16 residues. V lost 4 bases, J lost 4 bases, and 18 bases lay in between. The CDR3 DNA is TGCGCCAGCAGCCGCAATGCGGGGGCCGCTTACAATGAGCAGTTCTTC. It is translated as CASSRNAGAAYNEQFF. The full variable domain, rest sourced from reference TRBV5-1 and TRBJ2-1, is KAGVTQTPRYLIKTRGQQVTLSCSPISGHRSVSWYQQTPGQGLQFLFEYFSETQRNKGNFPGRFSGRQFSNSRSEMNVSTLELGDSALYLCASSRNAGAAYNEQFFGPGTRLTVL.

The chain is built from TRBV29-1 and TRBJ2-5; 12 bases agree with TRBD2. The V gene's germline CDR1 is SQVTM and CDR2 ANQGSEA. The trim removed 6 bases at V and 4 bases at J, leaving 9 bases unmatched. This CDR3 has 15 amino acids. The CDR3 region is CSVATSGGIVETQYF. In DNA, the CDR3 is TGCAGCGTCGCGACTAGCGGGGGAATTGTAGAGACCCAGTACTTC.

The chain carries TRBV3-1 and TRBJ1-1; 10 bases are shared with TRBD1. The CDR3 has 16 amino acids. Germline trimming cut 4 bases from V and 1 base from J; bases unmatched to any gene: 6. Germline values: CDR1 LGHDT, CDR2 YNNKEL (reference sequence). CDR3 region: CASSPAGQGKNTEAFF. CDR3 DNA: TGTGCCAGCAGCCCTGCGGGACAGGGGAAGAACACTGAAGCTTTCTTT.

This rearrangement joins TRBV27 to TRBJ2-1; 11 bases line up with TRBD2. The junction had 5 bases not matched to a gene; V was cut back by 8 bases and J by 5 bases. Germline CDR1 and CDR2: MNHEY and SMNVEV (reference sequence). This CDR3 is built from 14 residues. Written as DNA, the CDR3 is TGTGCCAGCTACCTAGCGGGGGGAAACAATGAGCAGTTCTTC. Its protein product is CASYLAGGNNEQFF.

This clonotype was found a few times. The V and J genes are TRBV7-9 and TRBJ2-5; D is unclear. The CDR3 runs to 14 residues. The V and J ends lost 4 bases and 5 bases respectively, with 14 bases between them. Germline loops: CDR1 SEHNR, CDR2 FQNEAQ (reference sequence). Here the CDR3 reads CASSSSLRWETQYF. CDR3 nucleotide sequence: TGTGCCAGCAGCTCTTCTCTTCGATGGGAGACCCAGTACTTC.

This clonotype was recorded a few times. This sequence joins TRBV7-2 and TRBJ1-1; D is undetermined. With 2 bases removed from V and 3 bases from J, the gap between germline ends came to 7 bases. The CDR3 is made up of 13 amino acids. Germline lookup yields CDR1 SGHTA and CDR2 FQGNSA. Here the CDR3 reads CASSLQEDTEAFF. For the CDR3, the DNA is TGTGCCAGCAGCTTACAAGAGGACACTGAAGCTTTCTTT.

This clonotype was seen only a few times. The genes are TRBV6-5 and TRBJ2-5; TRBD2 is a possible D gene (5 bases). The CDR3 has 12 residues. V was clipped by 7 bases and J by 13 bases, with 19 bases between them. In germline, CDR1 is MNHEY, CDR2 SVGAGI. For the CDR3, the DNA is TGTGCCAGCACCGGACTGGAGGAGTCGTGGTACTTC. As protein: CASTGLEESWYF.

This clonotype was seen repeatedly, ten times or more. CDR3 sequence (DNA): TGCAGTGCTAGAGATCCCTTGGTGGATACGCAGTATTTT. Protein: CSARDPLVDTQYF. The rearrangement links TRBV20-1 to TRBJ2-3; the D is unclear. The V end lost 0 bases, the J end lost 6 bases, and 10 bases lay between the germline ends. The germline V gene has CDR1 DFQATT and CDR2 SNEGSKA (reference sequence). The CDR3 totals 13 residues.

The chain couples TRBV6-4 to TRBJ2-7, with 7 bases matching TRBD1. V shed 7 bases, J shed 2 bases, and the junction held 8 bases outside the gene matches. Per germline, CDR1 MRHNA and CDR2 SNTAGT. The CDR3 totals 14 residues. CDR3: CASTAVQGAYEQYF. The CDR3 DNA reads as TGTGCCAGCACAGCTGTGCAGGGGGCCTACGAGCAGTACTTC.

V is TRBV2 and J is TRBJ2-7; D might be TRBD2 (5 bases). Germline CDR1 SNHLY, CDR2 FYNNEI. CDR3 size: 13 residues. Trimming removed 8 bases at V and 0 bases at J, with 11 bases between. CDR3 nucleotides: TGTGCCAGCGATCCAACTAGCTCCTACGAGCAGTACTTC. As protein: CASDPTSSYEQYF. The full variable domain, completed using reference TRBV2 and TRBJ2-7, is EPEVTQTPSHQVTQMGQEVILRCVPISNHLYFYWYRQILGQKVEFLVSFYNNEISEKSEIFDDQFSVERPDGSNFTLKIRSTKLEDSAMYFCASDPTSSYEQYFGPGTRLTVT.

The rearrangement uses TRBV7-9 and TRBJ1-1, with D possibly being TRBD1 (5 bases). This CDR3 spans 15 amino acids. V was shortened by 8 bases and J by 1 base, with 17 bases between the two germline ends. Germline lookup yields CDR1 SEHNR and CDR2 FQNEAQ (reference sequence). CDR3 sequence: CASAPRRDWNTEAFF. CDR3 DNA: TGTGCCAGCGCACCTAGACGGGACTGGAACACTGAAGCTTTCTTT.

The J gene is TRBJ1-5, the V gene TRBV7-9, with 10 positions matching TRBD1. Trimming cost V 5 bases and J 6 bases; bases outside gene matches: 1. Germline CDR1 is SEHNR and CDR2 is FQNEAQ (reference sequence). This CDR3 has 13 amino acids. The CDR3 here is CASSGTGAQPQHF. CDR3 nucleotides: TGTGCCAGCAGCGGGACAGGGGCTCAGCCCCAGCATTTT.

The chain employs TRBV7-9 and TRBJ1-4; D unclear. With 7 bases removed from V and 4 bases from J, the gap between germline ends came to 10 bases. The CDR3 runs to 13 residues. The germline V gene encodes CDR1 SEHNR and CDR2 FQNEAQ (reference sequence). As DNA, the CDR3 is TGTGCCAGCACCCCGGATTTTAATGAAAAACTGTTTTTT. Translation: CASTPDFNEKLFF. Full variable domain (rest looked up from reference TRBV7-9 and TRBJ1-4): DTGVSQNPRHKITKRGQNVTFRCDPISEHNRLYWYRQTLGQGPEFLTYFQNEAQLEKSRLLSDRFSAERPKGSFSTLEIQRTEQGDSAMYLCASTPDFNEKLFFGSGTQLSVL.

This clonotype was seen repeatedly, ten times or more. The rearrangement links TRBV7-3 to TRBJ2-1; D ambiguous. The V and J ends lost 0 bases and 4 bases respectively, with 10 bases between them. The CDR3 has 15 amino acids. The germline CDR1 and CDR2 sequences are SGHTA and FQGTGA. The CDR3: CASSLTGLPYNEQFF. CDR3 bases: TGTGCCAGCAGCTTAACCGGGCTCCCATACAATGAGCAGTTCTTC.

The V and J genes are TRBV7-2 and TRBJ2-1; D unresolved. CDR3 length: 17 amino acids. The V end was cut by 0 bases, the J end by 6 bases, with 18 bases between. CDR1 and CDR2 from the germline V gene are SGHTA and FQGNSA. The CDR3 nucleotides read TGTGCCAGCAGCTTAGCTTTGTCGGCTGCTTCCCCCAATGAGCAGTTCTTC. This codes for CASSLALSAASPNEQFF.

There are a few counts of this clonotype. This rearrangement joins TRBV4-2 to TRBJ2-3; D perhaps matches TRBD2 (6 bases). The V end was cut by 0 bases, the J end by 10 bases, with 26 bases between. This CDR3 is 18 amino acids long. Germline CDR1 LGHNA, CDR2 YNFKEQ. CDR3 amino acids: CASSQDEPGLGTGDAQYF. In DNA form, the CDR3 reads TGTGCCAGCAGCCAAGACGAACCGGGACTGGGGACGGGGGATGCGCAGTATTTT.

The chain is built from TRBV6-5 and TRBJ2-7; a possible D gene is TRBD2 (7 bases). Trimming took off 2 bases at V and 6 bases at J, with 17 bases between the two ends. The CDR3 loop spans 15 amino acids. CDR1 MNHEY and CDR2 SVGAGI come from the germline V gene. The CDR3 nucleotides read TGTGCCAGCAGTTACAGGACGGGGGGCGTACCCGAGCAGTACTTC. It specifies CASSYRTGGVPEQYF.

This clonotype has more than one count but fewer than ten. J is TRBJ2-4 and V is TRBV20-1, with TRBD1 matching over 8 bases. With V trimmed by 0 bases and J by 13 bases, 14 bases remained unmatched. The CDR3 totals 15 residues. Germline V gene data show CDR1 as DFQATT and CDR2 as SNEGSKA (reference sequence). Written as DNA, the CDR3 is TGCAGTGCTAGAGATTTGGGGCAGGGGGCGTTTGAGCAGTACTTC. This encodes CSARDLGQGAFEQYF.

This chain joins TRBV4-3 and TRBJ2-1; D gene unclear. This CDR3 region has 14 residues. Germline V gene sequence: CDR1 LGHNA, CDR2 YSLEER. V was clipped by 1 base and J by 6 bases, with 10 bases between them. Here the CDR3 reads CASSQVLDSNEQFF. DNA of the CDR3: TGCGCCAGCAGCCAAGTATTAGACTCCAATGAGCAGTTCTTC.

The chain is built from TRBV5-1 and TRBJ2-1; a weak D match, TRBD1 (5 bases). This CDR3 contains 14 residues. Germline V lookup: CDR1 SGHRS, CDR2 YFSETQ. Trimming shortened V by 2 bases and J by 5 bases, and 11 bases separated the two germline ends. CDR3 coding DNA: TGCGCCAGCAGCTTCCGCAGGGCACACAATGAGCAGTTCTTC. It codes for CASSFRRAHNEQFF.

The gene calls are TRBV10-3 and TRBJ1-4; 10 bases fit TRBD1. V shed 0 bases, J shed 6 bases, and the junction held 1 base outside the gene matches. The CDR3 covers 15 residues. Germline assignment: CDR1 ENHRY and CDR2 SYGVKD. The CDR3 protein is CAISESGQGHEKLFF. CDR3 bases: TGTGCCATCAGTGAGTCGGGACAGGGGCATGAAAAACTGTTTTTT.

The chain employs TRBV6-2 or TRBV6-3 and TRBJ2-5, with D perhaps matching TRBD1 (5 bases). The DNA end lines up better with TRBJ2-7; the J call may be wrong. Looked up from germline, CDR1 is MNHEY and CDR2 is SVGEGT. This CDR3 is 12 amino acids long. CDR3: CASRETVYEQYF. CDR3 coding DNA: TGTGCCAGCCGTGAGACAGTCTACGAGCAGTACTTC.

The chain links TRBV4-3 to TRBJ2-5; 10 bases agree with TRBD2. Germline V gene sequence: CDR1 LGHNA, CDR2 YSLEER. Losses at the gene ends were 0 bases for V and 9 bases for J; bases not matched to a gene: 13. There are 17 residues in the CDR3. CDR3 protein: CASSQDPSGGTRAAQYF. The CDR3 coding sequence is TGCGCCAGCAGCCAAGATCCTAGCGGGGGAACTAGGGCGGCCCAGTACTTC.

The V and J genes are TRBV5-1 and TRBJ2-5; D not certain. Germline V lookup: CDR1 SGHRS, CDR2 YFSETQ. The CDR3 covers 14 residues. The V and J ends lost 4 bases and 0 bases respectively, with 10 bases between them. The CDR3 bases are TGCGCCAGCAGCGCCCAGACAAACCAAGAGACCCAGTACTTC. This codes for CASSAQTNQETQYF.

This rearrangement joins TRBV7-2 to TRBJ1-2; weak D call: TRBD1 (5 bases). The V gene's germline CDR1 is SGHTA and CDR2 FQGNSA. The CDR3 totals 14 residues. V was clipped by 1 base and J by 7 bases, with 13 bases between them. The CDR3 loop reads CASSLDAGFGGYTF. CDR3 DNA sequence: TGTGCCAGCAGCTTAGATGCAGGGTTTGGTGGCTACACCTTC.

CDR3 region: CASSLSGVYQPQHF. The CDR3 bases are TGTGCCAGCAGTTTATCGGGGGTGTATCAGCCCCAGCATTTT. The genes are TRBV12-3 or TRBV12-4 and TRBJ1-5; D is perhaps TRBD1 (5 bases). With 2 bases removed from V and 5 bases from J, the gap between germline ends came to 10 bases. The CDR3 has 14 amino acids.